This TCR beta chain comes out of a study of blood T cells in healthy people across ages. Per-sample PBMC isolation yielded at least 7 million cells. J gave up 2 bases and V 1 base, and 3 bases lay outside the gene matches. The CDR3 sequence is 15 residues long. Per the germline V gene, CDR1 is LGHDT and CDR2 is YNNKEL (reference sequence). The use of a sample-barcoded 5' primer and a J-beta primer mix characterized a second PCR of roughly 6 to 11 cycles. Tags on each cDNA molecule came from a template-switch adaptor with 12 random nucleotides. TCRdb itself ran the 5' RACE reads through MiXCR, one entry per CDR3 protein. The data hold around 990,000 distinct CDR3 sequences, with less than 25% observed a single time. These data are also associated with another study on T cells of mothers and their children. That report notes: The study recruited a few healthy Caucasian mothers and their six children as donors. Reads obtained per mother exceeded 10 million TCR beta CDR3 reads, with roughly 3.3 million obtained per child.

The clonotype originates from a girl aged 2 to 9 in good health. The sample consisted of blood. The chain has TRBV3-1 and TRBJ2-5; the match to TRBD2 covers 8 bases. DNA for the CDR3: TGTGCCAGCAGCCAAGCCGCGGGGGGTCAAGAGACCCAGTACTTC. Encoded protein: CASSQAAGGQETQYF.